These 27 T cell receptor beta chains were all obtained from the same sample, sequenced in a study of T cells in Graves' hyperthyroidism and ophthalmopathy. Amplified TCR beta CDR3 regions came from RNA transcripts. TCR CDR3 underwent first-round RT-PCR with the HTBI primer set. TCRdb re-called the multiplex PCR reads through MiXCR, storing one row per CDR3 protein. The data contain 700,000 or so distinct CDR3 sequences, around 15% of them singletons. Sequenced input: blood. The receptors were gathered from a woman aged 50 to 60 with Graves' ophthalmopathy.

As for this clonotype: In this CDR3 the conserved last residue, phenylalanine or tryptophan, is missing, so a read error is likely. The rearrangement joins TRBV28 to TRBJ1-1; D is ambiguous. Between the trimmed V and J ends, which lost 2 bases and 9 bases, there was a span of 10 bases. This CDR3 comprises 12 residues. CDR1 is MDHEN, CDR2 SYDVKM, per germline. CDR3: CASSLPQYKAFL. In DNA, the CDR3 is TGTGCCAGCAGTTTACCGCAATACAAAGCTTTCCTT.

This clonotype was picked up many times. V gene TRBV2 combines with J gene TRBJ2-3; D uncertain. The ends were cut back, 2 bases at V and 8 bases at J, with 8 bases in the middle. Per the germline V gene, CDR1 is SNHLY and CDR2 is FYNNEI. The CDR3 totals 12 residues. CDR3 sequence reads: CASSERVGTQYF. Here the CDR3 DNA reads TGTGCCAGCAGTGAAAGGGTTGGTACGCAGTATTTT.

The gene calls are TRBV9 and TRBJ2-2; D may correspond to TRBD1 or TRBD2 (5 bases each). Germline V CDR1 and CDR2: SGDLS, YYNGEE. The CDR3 is 15 residues long. Trimming took off 0 bases at V and 6 bases at J, with 12 bases between the two ends. CDR3 sequence: CASSVDGGRSGELFF. The CDR3 DNA is TGTGCCAGCAGCGTAGATGGGGGTCGGTCCGGGGAGCTGTTTTTT.

As for this clonotype: Given a much more abundant clone one base away, this may be a read error. The chain is built from TRBV2 and TRBJ1-1; no clear D. This CDR3 has 13 amino acids. Germline V CDR1 and CDR2: SNHLY, FYNNEI. The CDR3 nucleotides read TGTGCCAGCAGTGTAGGGTTGAACACTGAAGCTCTCTTT. As protein: CASSVGLNTEALF. The whole variable domain, remainder taken from reference TRBV2 and TRBJ1-1, is EPEVTQTPSHQVTQMGQEVILRCVPISNHLYFYWYRQILGQKVEFLVSFYNNEISEKSEIFDDQFSVERPDGSNFTLKIRSTKLEDSAMYFCASSVGLNTEALFGQGTRLTVV.

The V and J genes are TRBV7-6 and TRBJ1-1; D uncertain. CDR1 and CDR2 from the germline V gene are SGHVS and FNYEAQ. With 4 bases removed from V and 4 bases from J, the gap between germline ends came to 13 bases. The CDR3 is 14 residues long. This chain's CDR3 is CASSSGRSGTEAFF. The DNA for the CDR3 is TGTGCCAGCAGCTCCGGACGCTCGGGCACTGAAGCTTTCTTT.

This clonotype was picked up a small number of times. The chain carries TRBV10-3 and TRBJ2-1; 10 bases fit TRBD2. V gave up 7 bases and J gave up 6 bases; unmatched junction bases: 15. Germline lookup yields CDR1 ENHRY and CDR2 SYGVKD. This CDR3 is built from 17 residues. The CDR3 DNA reads as TGTGCCATCATGGGCCTAGCGGGAGCCCAGGGGAGCAATGAGCAGTTCTTC. Amino acids: CAIMGLAGAQGSNEQFF.

This clonotype was detected only a few times. The CDR3 bases are TGTGCCAGCAGCCCCCTTCCTTCCGAGTTCGGGGAGCTGTTTTTT. Translation: CASSPLPSEFGELFF. The V and J genes are TRBV7-3 and TRBJ2-2; D ambiguous. This CDR3 is built from 15 residues. Trimming stripped 5 bases from V and 7 bases from J, with 17 bases between. Germline CDR1 is SGHTA and CDR2 is FQGTGA. The full variable domain, completed using reference TRBV7-3 and TRBJ2-2, is GAGVSQTPSNKVTEKGKYVELRCDPISGHTALYWYRQSLGQGPEFLIYFQGTGAADDSGLPNDRFFAVRPEGSVSTLKIQRTERGDSAVYLCASSPLPSEFGELFFGEGSRLTVL.

This clonotype was counted at least ten times. The genes are TRBV18 and TRBJ2-3; D remains unclear. Germline lookup yields CDR1 KGHSH and CDR2 LQKENI. This CDR3 spans 11 amino acids. The ends were cut back, 2 bases at V and 5 bases at J, with 2 bases in the middle. CDR3: CASSPRDTQYF. DNA of the CDR3: TGTGCCAGCTCACCAAGAGATACGCAGTATTTT.

The chain uses TRBV10-3 and TRBJ1-3; TRBD1 is a possible D gene (5 bases). Germline assignment: CDR1 ENHRY and CDR2 SYGVKD. Trimming left V 6 bases short and J 0 bases short, with 12 bases between. This CDR3 comprises 15 residues. CDR3 in DNA: TGTGCCATCAGATCGGGGGGGAGCTCTGGAAACACCATATATTTT. It yields the protein CAIRSGGSSGNTIYF.

This rearrangement joins TRBV28 to TRBJ2-1; the D gene is possibly TRBD1 (5 bases). The CDR3 covers 12 residues. Per germline, CDR1 MDHEN and CDR2 SYDVKM. V was pared by 10 bases and J by 7 bases, with 14 bases between. CDR3 in amino acids: CAMSIQANEQFF. The CDR3, as DNA: TGTGCCATGTCGATACAGGCAAATGAGCAGTTCTTC.

In this sample, this clonotype turned up a few times. This rearrangement joins TRBV10-3 to TRBJ1-1, with no clear D. Per germline, CDR1 ENHRY and CDR2 SYGVKD. CDR3 length: 14 residues. V was pared by 2 bases and J by 0 bases, with 7 bases between. The CDR3 is CAISEETVNTEAFF. The CDR3 region has the DNA TGTGCCATCAGTGAGGAAACAGTGAACACTGAAGCTTTCTTT.

A remark on this clonotype: This may stem from a read error, because a much larger clone lies one nucleotide away. The chain carries TRBV12-3 or TRBV12-4 and TRBJ2-7, with D uncertain. This CDR3 spans 16 amino acids. The CDR3 nucleotides are TGTGCCAGCAGTTTTAGGTTACATGATTCGTCCTACGAGCAGTGCTTC. Translation gives CASSFRLHDSSYEQCF.

Here the CDR3 reads CASTAGTGFSGANVLTF. CDR3 sequence (DNA): TGTGCCAGCACGGCCGGGACAGGGTTTTCTGGGGCCAACGTCCTGACTTTC. The J gene is TRBJ2-6, the V gene TRBV5-8, with 9 positions matching TRBD1. The CDR3 length is 17 residues. Trimming removed 6 bases from V and 1 base from J; junction bases left unmatched: 8. Germline V gene lookup returns CDR1 SGHTS and CDR2 YDEGEE.

V is TRBV7-2 and J is TRBJ2-7; 11 positions match TRBD1. Unmatched junction bases numbered 5, after V lost 4 bases and J lost 6 bases. This CDR3 comprises 14 residues. Germline V CDR1 and CDR2: SGHTA, FQGNSA. The CDR3 sequence: CASSWRDRGGEQYF. CDR3 DNA sequence: TGTGCCAGCAGCTGGCGGGACAGGGGGGGCGAGCAGTACTTC.

This clonotype was seen once. The chain carries TRBV20-1 and TRBJ2-2; D not certain. Germline CDR1 is DFQATT and CDR2 is SNEGSKA (reference sequence). Trimming shortened V by 0 bases and J by 5 bases, and 13 bases separated the two germline ends. The CDR3 has 15 amino acids. The CDR3 reads CSARDRLGKTGELFF. CDR3 nucleotide sequence: TGCAGTGCTAGAGATCGCTTAGGAAAGACCGGGGAGCTGTTTTTT.

This clonotype was seen a few times. The V gene is TRBV5-1, the J gene TRBJ1-3; possibly TRBD1 for D (5 bases). V lost 4 bases to trimming and J lost 4 bases, with 15 bases between them. This CDR3 is built from 15 residues. Per germline, CDR1 SGHRS and CDR2 YFSETQ. The CDR3 protein is CASSRPGPEGNTIYF. In nucleotides, the CDR3 is TGCGCCAGCAGCCGCCCAGGGCCAGAAGGAAACACCATATATTTT.

This clonotype was detected a few times. This chain uses TRBV9 with TRBJ2-1; maybe TRBD2 (6 bases). Germline assignment: CDR1 SGDLS and CDR2 YYNGEE. V lost 2 bases and J lost 7, with 19 bases in between. The CDR3 spans 16 residues. CDR3 residues: CASSVPVGTLPNEQFF. Written as DNA, the CDR3 is TGTGCCAGCAGCGTTCCCGTTGGGACTTTACCTAATGAGCAGTTCTTC.

The chain carries TRBV4-3 and TRBJ2-2; 13 bases match TRBD2. The J segment lost 0 bases and the V segment lost 2 bases, leaving 12 bases of the junction unmatched. This CDR3 is built from 21 residues. In germline, CDR1 is LGHNA, CDR2 YSLEER. CDR3 DNA: TGCGCCAGCAGCCAATCCACCCTTCGACTAGCGGGAGGTACGAACACCGGGGAGCTGTTTTTT. Protein product: CASSQSTLRLAGGTNTGELFF.

This clonotype occurred a few times. A much more abundant neighbour one base away suggests this may be a read error. The rearrangement uses TRBV12-3 or TRBV12-4 and TRBJ2-1, with 10 bases that match TRBD2. V gave up 4 bases and J gave up 7 bases; unmatched junction bases: 4. The CDR3 runs to 14 residues. CDR3 sequence (DNA): TGTGCCAGCAGTTCCGCTAGCGGGAGTAATGAGCAGTTCTTC. This encodes CASSSASGSNEQFF.

This clonotype has at least ten counts. The chain carries TRBV24-1 and TRBJ1-1; no clear D. Trimming pared 6 bases from V and 3 bases from J, leaving 10 bases between. The CDR3 runs to 13 residues. Germline assignment: CDR1 KGHDR and CDR2 SFDVKD. CDR3: CATSTSWDTEAFF. As DNA, the CDR3 is TGTGCCACCAGTACGTCGTGGGACACTGAAGCTTTCTTT.

This clonotype was recorded many times. The chain couples TRBV5-4 to TRBJ2-7, with 7 bases that match TRBD2. With 5 bases clipped from V and 2 bases from J, the junction kept 7 bases outside the gene matches. The CDR3 covers 14 residues. Per germline, CDR1 SGHNT and CDR2 YYREEE (reference sequence). The CDR3: CASSSPGLTYEQYF. DNA for the CDR3: TGTGCCAGCAGTTCTCCGGGACTAACCTACGAGCAGTACTTC.

This clonotype was recorded many times. The chain carries TRBV18 and TRBJ2-3; D is ambiguous. CDR3 length: 15 amino acids. Germline CDR1 KGHSH, CDR2 LQKENI. V lost 1 base to trimming and J lost 5 bases, with 13 bases between them. Here the CDR3 DNA reads TGTGCCAGCTCACCACAGCAGCCGCACGGAGATACGCAGTATTTT. This encodes CASSPQQPHGDTQYF.

The chain carries TRBV6-2 or TRBV6-3 and TRBJ2-1; no firm D call. Looked up from germline, CDR1 is MNHEY and CDR2 is SVGEGT. V shed 2 bases and J shed 7 bases, with 6 bases lying between them. The CDR3 is 12 amino acids. CDR3 sequence reads: CASSYVGNEQFF. Here the CDR3 DNA reads TGTGCCAGCAGTTACGTCGGAAATGAGCAGTTCTTC.

This clonotype showed up many times. V is TRBV11-2 and J is TRBJ2-1; either TRBD1 or TRBD2 may fit D (5 bases each). V lost 3 bases, J lost 0 bases, and 12 bases lay in between. Germline V gene lookup returns CDR1 SGHAT and CDR2 FQNNGV. The CDR3 runs to 16 residues. The DNA for the CDR3 is TGTGCCAGCAGCTTTTTTGGGACCGCCTCCTACAATGAGCAGTTCTTC. It yields the protein CASSFFGTASYNEQFF.

This clonotype was counted at least ten times. The V call is TRBV7-2, the J call TRBJ2-1; no clear D. This CDR3 is built from 12 residues. The V end lost 5 bases, the J end lost 12 bases, and 14 bases lay between the germline ends. Germline loops: CDR1 SGHTA, CDR2 FQGNSA. CDR3 coding DNA: TGTGCCAGCAGCAAGGATAGGTTTTCGCAGTTCTTC. It is translated as CASSKDRFSQFF.

This clonotype showed up just a few times. The chain couples TRBV20-1 to TRBJ2-1; D is undetermined. Trimming removed 3 bases at V and 1 base at J, with 10 bases between. The germline gives CDR1 DFQATT, CDR2 SNEGSKA (reference sequence). The CDR3 extends over 14 amino acids. The CDR3 loop reads CSARDSFSYNEQFF. Written as DNA, the CDR3 is TGCAGTGCTAGGGATAGTTTTTCCTACAATGAGCAGTTCTTC.

This clonotype was counted at least ten times. The J gene is TRBJ2-7, the V gene TRBV6-5, with TRBD2 identical over 9 bases. The germline V gene has CDR1 MNHEY and CDR2 SVGAGI. The CDR3 is made up of 14 amino acids. V lost 0 bases to trimming and J lost 6 bases; unmatched junction nucleotides: 3. DNA of the CDR3: TGTGCCAGCAGTTACTCAGGTAGCGGGAGCGAGCAGTACTTC. Translating it yields CASSYSGSGSEQYF.